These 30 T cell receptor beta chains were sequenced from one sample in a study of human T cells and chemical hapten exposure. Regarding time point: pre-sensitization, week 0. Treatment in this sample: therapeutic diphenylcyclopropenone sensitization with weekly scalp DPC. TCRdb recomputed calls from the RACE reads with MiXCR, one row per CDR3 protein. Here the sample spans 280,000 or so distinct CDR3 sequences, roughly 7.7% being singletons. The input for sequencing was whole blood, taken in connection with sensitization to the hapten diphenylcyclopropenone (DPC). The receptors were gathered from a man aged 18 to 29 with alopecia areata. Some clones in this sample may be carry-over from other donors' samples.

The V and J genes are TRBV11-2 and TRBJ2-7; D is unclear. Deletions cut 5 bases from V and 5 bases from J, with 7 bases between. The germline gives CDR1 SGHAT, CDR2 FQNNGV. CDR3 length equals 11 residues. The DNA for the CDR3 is TGTGCCAGCAGCATAGTGAACGAGCAGTACGTC. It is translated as CASSIVNEQYV.

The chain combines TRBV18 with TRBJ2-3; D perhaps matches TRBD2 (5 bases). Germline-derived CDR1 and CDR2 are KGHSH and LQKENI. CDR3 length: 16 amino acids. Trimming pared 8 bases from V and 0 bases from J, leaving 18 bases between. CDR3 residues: CASLREQSFSTDTQYF. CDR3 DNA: TGTGCCAGCCTACGGGAACAGTCTTTTAGCACAGATACGCAGTATTTT. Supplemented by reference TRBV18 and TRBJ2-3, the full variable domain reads NAGVMQNPRHLVRRRGQEARLRCSPMKGHSHVYWYRQLPEEGLKFMVYLQKENIIDESGMPKERFSAEFPKEGPSILRIQQVVRGDSAAYFCASLREQSFSTDTQYFGPGTRLTVL.

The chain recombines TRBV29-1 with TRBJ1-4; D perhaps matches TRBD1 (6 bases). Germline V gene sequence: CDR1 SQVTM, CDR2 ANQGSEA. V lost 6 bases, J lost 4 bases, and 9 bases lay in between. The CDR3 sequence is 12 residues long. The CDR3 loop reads CSVRGYNEKLFF. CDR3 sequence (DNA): TGCAGCGTCAGGGGATATAATGAAAAACTGTTTTTT. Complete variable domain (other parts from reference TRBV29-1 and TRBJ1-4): SAVISQKPSRDICQRGTSLTIQCQVDSQVTMMFWYRQQPGQSLTLIATANQGSEATYESGFVIDKFPISRPNLTFSTLTVSNMSPEDSSIYLCSVRGYNEKLFFGSGTQLSVL.

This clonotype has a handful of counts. For the CDR3, the DNA is TGTGCCAGCAGCCCCCGGCCCGTTTCTAGCACAGATACGCAGTATTTT. It yields the protein CASSPRPVSSTDTQYF. The rearrangement links TRBV9 to TRBJ2-3; D gene uncertain. In germline, CDR1 is SGDLS, CDR2 YYNGEE. V dropped 4 bases and J dropped 0 bases, with 15 bases sitting between them. CDR3 length equals 16 residues.

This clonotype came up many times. CDR3: CASSFTGGREAFF. The DNA for the CDR3 is TGCGCCAGCAGCTTTACAGGGGGCCGAGAAGCTTTCTTT. The chain joins TRBV5-1 to TRBJ1-1; 9 nucleotides agree with TRBD1. V gave up 2 bases and J gave up 8 bases; unmatched junction bases: 4. Germline loops: CDR1 SGHRS, CDR2 YFSETQ. The CDR3 runs 13 residues.

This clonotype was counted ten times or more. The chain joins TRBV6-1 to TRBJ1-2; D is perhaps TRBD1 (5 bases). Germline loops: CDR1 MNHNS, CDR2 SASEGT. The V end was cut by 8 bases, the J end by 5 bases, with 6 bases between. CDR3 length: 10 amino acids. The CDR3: CASGGYGYTF. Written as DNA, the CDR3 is TGTGCCAGCGGGGGTTATGGCTACACCTTC.

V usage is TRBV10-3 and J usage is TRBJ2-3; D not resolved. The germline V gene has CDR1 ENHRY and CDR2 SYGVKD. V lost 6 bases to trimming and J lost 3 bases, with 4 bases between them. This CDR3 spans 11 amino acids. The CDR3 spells CAISRTDTQYF. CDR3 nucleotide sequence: TGTGCCATCAGCCGGACAGATACGCAGTATTTT.

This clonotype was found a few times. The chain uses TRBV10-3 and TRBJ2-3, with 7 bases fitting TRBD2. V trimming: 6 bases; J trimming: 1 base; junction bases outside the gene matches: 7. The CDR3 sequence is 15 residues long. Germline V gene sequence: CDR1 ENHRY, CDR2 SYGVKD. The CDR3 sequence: CAISERREGTDTQYF. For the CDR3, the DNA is TGTGCCATCAGCGAGCGACGGGAGGGCACAGATACGCAGTATTTT.

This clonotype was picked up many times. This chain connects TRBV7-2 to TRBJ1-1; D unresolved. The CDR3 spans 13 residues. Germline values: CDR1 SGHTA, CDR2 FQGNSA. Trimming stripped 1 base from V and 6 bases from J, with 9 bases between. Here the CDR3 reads CASSLVKGSEAFF. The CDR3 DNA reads TGTGCCAGCAGCTTAGTCAAGGGATCTGAAGCTTTCTTT.

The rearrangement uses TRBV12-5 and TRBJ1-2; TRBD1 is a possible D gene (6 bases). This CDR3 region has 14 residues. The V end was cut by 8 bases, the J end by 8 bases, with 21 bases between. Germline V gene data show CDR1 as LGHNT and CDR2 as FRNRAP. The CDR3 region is CASSRQGNREGYTF. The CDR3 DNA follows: TGTGCTAGTAGTCGCCAGGGGAATCGCGAAGGCTACACCTTC.

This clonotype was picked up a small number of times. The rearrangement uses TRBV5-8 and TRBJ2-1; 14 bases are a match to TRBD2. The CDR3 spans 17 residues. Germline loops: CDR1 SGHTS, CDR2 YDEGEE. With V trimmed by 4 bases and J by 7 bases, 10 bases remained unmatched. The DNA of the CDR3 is TGTGCCAGCAGCCTACAGACTAGCGGGGGGGCCACGAATGAGCAGTTCTTC. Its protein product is CASSLQTSGGATNEQFF.

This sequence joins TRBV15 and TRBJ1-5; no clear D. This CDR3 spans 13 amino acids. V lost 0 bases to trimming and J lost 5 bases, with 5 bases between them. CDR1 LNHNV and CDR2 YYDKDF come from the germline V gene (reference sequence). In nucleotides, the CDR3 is TGTGCCACCAGCAGAGATGGGGATCAGCCCCAGCATTTT. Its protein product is CATSRDGDQPQHF.

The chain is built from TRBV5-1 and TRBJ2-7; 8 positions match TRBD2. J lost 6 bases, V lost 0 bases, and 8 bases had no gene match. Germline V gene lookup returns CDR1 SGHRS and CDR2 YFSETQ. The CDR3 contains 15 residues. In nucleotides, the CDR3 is TGCGCCAGCAGCTTGGTAGGGCGGGGGGCCTTCGAGCAGTACTTC. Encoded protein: CASSLVGRGAFEQYF.

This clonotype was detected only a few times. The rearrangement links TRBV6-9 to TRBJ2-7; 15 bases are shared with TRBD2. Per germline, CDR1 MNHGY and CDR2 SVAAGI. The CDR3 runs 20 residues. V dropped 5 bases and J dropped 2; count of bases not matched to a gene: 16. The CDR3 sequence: CASSPRPGLAGGQAPYEQYV. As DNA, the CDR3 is TGTGCCAGCAGTCCGCGACCGGGACTAGCGGGGGGCCAGGCCCCCTACGAGCAGTACGTC.

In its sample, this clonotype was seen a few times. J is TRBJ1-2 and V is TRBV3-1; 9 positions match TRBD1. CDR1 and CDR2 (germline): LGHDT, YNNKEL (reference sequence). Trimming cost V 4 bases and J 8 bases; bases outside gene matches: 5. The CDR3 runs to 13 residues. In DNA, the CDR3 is TGTGCCAGCAGCCGCCGGACAGGGGCGGGCTACACCTTC. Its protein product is CASSRRTGAGYTF.

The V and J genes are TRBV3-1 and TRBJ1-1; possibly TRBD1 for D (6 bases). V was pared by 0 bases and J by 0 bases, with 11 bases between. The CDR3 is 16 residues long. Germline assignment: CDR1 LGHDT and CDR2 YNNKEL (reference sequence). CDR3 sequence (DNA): TGTGCCAGCAGCCAAGATCGGGGGCCCGTGAACACTGAAGCTTTCTTT. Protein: CASSQDRGPVNTEAFF.

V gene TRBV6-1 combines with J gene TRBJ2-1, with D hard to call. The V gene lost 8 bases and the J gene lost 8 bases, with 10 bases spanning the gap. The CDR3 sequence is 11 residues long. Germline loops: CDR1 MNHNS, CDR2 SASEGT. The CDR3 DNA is TGTGCCAGCTTGAGTTTCCATGAGCAGTTCTTC. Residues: CASLSFHEQFF.

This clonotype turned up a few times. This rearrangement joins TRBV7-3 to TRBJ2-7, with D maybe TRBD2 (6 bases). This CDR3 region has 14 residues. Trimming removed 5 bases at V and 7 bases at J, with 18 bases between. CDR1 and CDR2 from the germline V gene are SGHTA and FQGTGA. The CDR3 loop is CASSPQGLSSEQYF. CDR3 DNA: TGTGCCAGCAGCCCCCAGGGACTCTCTTCGGAGCAGTACTTC.

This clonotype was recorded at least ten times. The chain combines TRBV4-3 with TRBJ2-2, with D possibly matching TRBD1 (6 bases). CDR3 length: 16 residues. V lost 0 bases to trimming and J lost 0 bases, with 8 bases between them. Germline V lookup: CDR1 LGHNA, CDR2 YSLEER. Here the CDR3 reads CASSQEGQPNTGELFF. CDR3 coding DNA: TGCGCCAGCAGCCAAGAAGGACAGCCGAACACCGGGGAGCTGTTTTTT.

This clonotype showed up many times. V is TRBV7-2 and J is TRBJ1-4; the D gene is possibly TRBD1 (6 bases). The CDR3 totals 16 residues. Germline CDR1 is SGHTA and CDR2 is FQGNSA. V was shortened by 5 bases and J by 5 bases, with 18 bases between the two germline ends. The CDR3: CASSARSWDTNEKLFF. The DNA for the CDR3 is TGTGCCAGCAGCGCCCGCTCCTGGGACACGAATGAAAAACTGTTTTTT.

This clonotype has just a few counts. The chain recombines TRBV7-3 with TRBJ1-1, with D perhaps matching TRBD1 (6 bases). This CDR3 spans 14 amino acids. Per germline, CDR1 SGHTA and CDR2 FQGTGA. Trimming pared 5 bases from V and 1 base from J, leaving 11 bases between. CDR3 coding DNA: TGTGCCAGCAGCCCACAGGGCCCGAACACTGAAGCTTTCTTT. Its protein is CASSPQGPNTEAFF.

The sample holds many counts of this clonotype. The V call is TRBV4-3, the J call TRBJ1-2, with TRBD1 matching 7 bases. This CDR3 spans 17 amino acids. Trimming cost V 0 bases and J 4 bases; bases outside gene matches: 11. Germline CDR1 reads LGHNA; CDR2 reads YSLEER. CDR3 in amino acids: CASSQDQTGPTIYGYTF. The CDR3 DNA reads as TGCGCCAGCAGCCAAGATCAGACAGGGCCTACCATCTATGGCTACACCTTC.

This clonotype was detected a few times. The CDR3 nucleotides are TGTGCCAGCAGCCCCCCCGACAGGGACCCTAACTATGGCTACACCTTC. Translation gives CASSPPDRDPNYGYTF. The chain combines TRBV4-2 with TRBJ1-2; 7 positions match TRBD1. The V gene end was trimmed by 4 bases and the J gene end by 0 bases; junction bases not matched to a gene: 8. CDR1 is LGHNA and CDR2 is YNFKEQ in the germline V gene. This CDR3 is 16 amino acids long.

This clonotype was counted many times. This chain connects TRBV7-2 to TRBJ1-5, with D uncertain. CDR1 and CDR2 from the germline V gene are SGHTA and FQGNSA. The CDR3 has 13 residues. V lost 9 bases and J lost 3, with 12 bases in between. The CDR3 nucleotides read TGTGCCAGTTCAAGGCAAACCAATCAGCCCCAGCATTTT. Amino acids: CASSRQTNQPQHF.

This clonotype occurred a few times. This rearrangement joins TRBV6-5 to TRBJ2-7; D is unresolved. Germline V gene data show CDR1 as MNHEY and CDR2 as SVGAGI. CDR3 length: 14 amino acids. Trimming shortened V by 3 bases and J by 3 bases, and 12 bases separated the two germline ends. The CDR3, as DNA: TGTGCCAGCAGTTATTTCCAGGCAGACTACGAGCAGTACTTC. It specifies CASSYFQADYEQYF.

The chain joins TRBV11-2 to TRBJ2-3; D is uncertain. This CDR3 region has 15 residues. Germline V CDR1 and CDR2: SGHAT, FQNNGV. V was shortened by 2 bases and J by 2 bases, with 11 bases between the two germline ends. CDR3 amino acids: CASSLRLVHTDTQYF. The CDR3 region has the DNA TGTGCCAGCAGCTTAAGGCTAGTTCACACAGATACGCAGTATTTT.

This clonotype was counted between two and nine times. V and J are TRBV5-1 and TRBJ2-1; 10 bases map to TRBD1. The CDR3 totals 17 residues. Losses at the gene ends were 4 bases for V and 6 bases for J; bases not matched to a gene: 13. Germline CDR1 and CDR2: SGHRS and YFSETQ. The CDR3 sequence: CASSPTPSGTGVNEQFF. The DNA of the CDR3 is TGCGCCAGCAGCCCAACCCCGTCCGGGACAGGGGTCAATGAGCAGTTCTTC.

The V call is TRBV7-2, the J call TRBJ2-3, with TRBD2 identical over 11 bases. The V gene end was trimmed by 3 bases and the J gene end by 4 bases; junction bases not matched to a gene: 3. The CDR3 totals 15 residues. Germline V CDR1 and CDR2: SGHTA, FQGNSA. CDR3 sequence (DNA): TGTGCCAGCAGCTTTAGCGGGGGGGCCCCAGATACGCAGTATTTT. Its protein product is CASSFSGGAPDTQYF.

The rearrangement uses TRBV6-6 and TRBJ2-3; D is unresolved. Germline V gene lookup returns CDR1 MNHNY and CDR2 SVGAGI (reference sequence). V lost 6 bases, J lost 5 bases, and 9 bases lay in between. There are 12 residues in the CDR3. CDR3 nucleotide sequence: TGTGCCAGCAGACCCCGAGGAGATACGCAGTATTTT. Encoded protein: CASRPRGDTQYF.

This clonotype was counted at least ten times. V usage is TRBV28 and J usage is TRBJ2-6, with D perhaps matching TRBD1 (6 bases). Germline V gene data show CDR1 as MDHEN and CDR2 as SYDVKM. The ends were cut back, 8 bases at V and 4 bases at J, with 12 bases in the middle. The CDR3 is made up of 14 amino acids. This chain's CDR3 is CASEQGTGANVLTF. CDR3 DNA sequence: TGTGCCAGCGAACAGGGAACCGGGGCCAACGTCCTGACTTTC.